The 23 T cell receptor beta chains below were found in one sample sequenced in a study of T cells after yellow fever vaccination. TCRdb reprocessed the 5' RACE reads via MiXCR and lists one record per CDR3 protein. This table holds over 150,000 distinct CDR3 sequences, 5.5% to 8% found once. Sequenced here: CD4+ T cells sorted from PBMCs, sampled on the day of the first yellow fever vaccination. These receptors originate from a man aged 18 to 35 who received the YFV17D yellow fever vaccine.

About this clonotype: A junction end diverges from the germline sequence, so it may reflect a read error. CDR3 DNA sequence: TGTACCAGCAGCCCGGGTGGCCCTAATCAGCCCCAGCATTTT. It translates to CTSSPGGPNQPQHF. This chain links TRBV4-2 with TRBJ1-5; D gene uncertain. The CDR3 totals 14 residues. Germline assignment: CDR1 LGHNA and CDR2 YNFKEQ.

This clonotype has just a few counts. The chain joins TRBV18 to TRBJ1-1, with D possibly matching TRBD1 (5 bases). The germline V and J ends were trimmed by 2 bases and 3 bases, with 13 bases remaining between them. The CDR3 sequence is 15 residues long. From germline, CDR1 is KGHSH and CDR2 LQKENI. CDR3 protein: CASSPTGLRDTEAFF. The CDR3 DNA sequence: TGTGCCAGCTCACCAACGGGACTGCGGGACACTGAAGCTTTCTTT.

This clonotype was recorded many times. The CDR3 is CASSFREGAWQPQHF. The CDR3 region has the DNA TGTGCCAGCAGTTTCAGAGAAGGGGCATGGCAGCCCCAGCATTTT. The chain couples TRBV12-3 or TRBV12-4 to TRBJ1-5; the D gene is possibly TRBD1 (5 bases). V lost 3 bases and J 7 bases, leaving 16 bases between the germline ends. There are 15 residues in the CDR3.

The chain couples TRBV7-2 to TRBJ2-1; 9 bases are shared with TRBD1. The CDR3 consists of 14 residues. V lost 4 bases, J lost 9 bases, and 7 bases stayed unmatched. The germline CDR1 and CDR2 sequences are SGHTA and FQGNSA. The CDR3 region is CASSSQGQGGEQFF. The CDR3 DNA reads TGTGCCAGCAGCTCCCAGGGACAGGGCGGTGAGCAGTTCTTC. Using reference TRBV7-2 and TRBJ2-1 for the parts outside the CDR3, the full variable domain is GAGVSQSPSNKVTEKGKDVELRCDPISGHTALYWYRQSLGQGLEFLIYFQGNSAPDKSGLPSDRFSAERTGGSVSTLTIQRTQQEDSAVYLCASSSQGQGGEQFFGPGTRLTVL.

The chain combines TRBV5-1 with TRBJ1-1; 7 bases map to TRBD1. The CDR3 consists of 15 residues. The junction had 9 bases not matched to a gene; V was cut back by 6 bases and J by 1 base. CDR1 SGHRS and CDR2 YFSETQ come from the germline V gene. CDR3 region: CASNTGVTTNTEAFF. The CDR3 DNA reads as TGCGCCAGCAACACAGGGGTAACTACGAACACTGAAGCTTTCTTT. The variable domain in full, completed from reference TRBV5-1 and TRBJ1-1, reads KAGVTQTPRYLIKTRGQQVTLSCSPISGHRSVSWYQQTPGQGLQFLFEYFSETQRNKGNFPGRFSGRQFSNSRSEMNVSTLELGDSALYLCASNTGVTTNTEAFFGQGTRLTVV.

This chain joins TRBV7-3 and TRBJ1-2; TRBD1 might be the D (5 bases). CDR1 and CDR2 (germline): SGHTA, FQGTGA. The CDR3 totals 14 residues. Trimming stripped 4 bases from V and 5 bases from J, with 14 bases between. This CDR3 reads CASSSGIGKYGYTF. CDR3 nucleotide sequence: TGTGCCAGCAGCTCAGGGATTGGAAAATATGGCTACACCTTC.

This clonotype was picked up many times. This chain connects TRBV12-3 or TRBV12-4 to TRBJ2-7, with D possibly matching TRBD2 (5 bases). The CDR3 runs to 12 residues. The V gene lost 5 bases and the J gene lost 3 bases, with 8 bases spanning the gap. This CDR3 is CASSRLSYEQYF. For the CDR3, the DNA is TGTGCCAGCAGTAGACTAAGCTACGAGCAGTACTTC.

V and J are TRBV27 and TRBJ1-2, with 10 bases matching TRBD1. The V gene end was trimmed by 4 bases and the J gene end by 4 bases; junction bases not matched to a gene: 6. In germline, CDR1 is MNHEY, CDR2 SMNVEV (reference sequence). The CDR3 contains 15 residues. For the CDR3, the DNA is TGTGCCAGCAGTTCGGGGACAGGGGATGGCTATGGCTACACCTTC. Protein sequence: CASSSGTGDGYGYTF.

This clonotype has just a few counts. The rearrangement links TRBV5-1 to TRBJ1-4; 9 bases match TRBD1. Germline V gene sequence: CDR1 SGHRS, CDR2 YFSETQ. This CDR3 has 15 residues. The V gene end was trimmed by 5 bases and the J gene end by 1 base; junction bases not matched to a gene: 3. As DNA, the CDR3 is TGCGCCAGCAGTCGACAGGGGGAAACTAATGAAAAACTGTTTTTT. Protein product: CASSRQGETNEKLFF.

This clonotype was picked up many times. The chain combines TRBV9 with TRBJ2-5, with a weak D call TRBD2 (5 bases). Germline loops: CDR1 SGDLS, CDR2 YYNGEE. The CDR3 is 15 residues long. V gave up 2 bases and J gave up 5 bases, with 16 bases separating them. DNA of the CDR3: TGTGCCAGCAGCGTCGCGGGTTGGGCTCGGGAGACCCAGTACTTC. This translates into CASSVAGWARETQYF.

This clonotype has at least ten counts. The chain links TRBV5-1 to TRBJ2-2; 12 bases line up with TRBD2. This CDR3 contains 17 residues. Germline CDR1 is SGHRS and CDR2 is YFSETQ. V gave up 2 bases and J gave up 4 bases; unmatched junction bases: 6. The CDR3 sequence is CASSLLAGGRSTGELFF. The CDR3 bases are TGCGCCAGCAGCTTACTAGCGGGGGGCCGGAGCACCGGGGAGCTGTTTTTT.

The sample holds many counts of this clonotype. The chain's CDR3 is CASSLPNYRTPNNEQFF. Here the CDR3 DNA reads TGTGCCAGCAGCTTACCTAATTACAGGACCCCAAACAATGAGCAGTTCTTC. This chain joins TRBV11-2 and TRBJ2-1; D perhaps matches TRBD1 (5 bases). This CDR3 is 17 amino acids long. V was pared by 2 bases and J by 5 bases, with 19 bases between. Germline V gene data show CDR1 as SGHAT and CDR2 as FQNNGV.

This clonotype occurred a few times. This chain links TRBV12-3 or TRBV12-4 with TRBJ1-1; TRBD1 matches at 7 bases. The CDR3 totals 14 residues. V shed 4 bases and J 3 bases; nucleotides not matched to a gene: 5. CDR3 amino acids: CASSSDRSYTEAFF. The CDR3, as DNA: TGTGCCAGCAGTTCGGACAGGAGTTACACTGAAGCTTTCTTT.

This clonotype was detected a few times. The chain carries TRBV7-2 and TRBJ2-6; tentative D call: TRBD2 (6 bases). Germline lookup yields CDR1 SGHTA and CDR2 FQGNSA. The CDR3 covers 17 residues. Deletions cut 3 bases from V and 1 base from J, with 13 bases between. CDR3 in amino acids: CASSFYQGGSGANVLTF. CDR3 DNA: TGTGCCAGCAGCTTCTACCAGGGAGGATCTGGGGCCAACGTCCTGACTTTC.

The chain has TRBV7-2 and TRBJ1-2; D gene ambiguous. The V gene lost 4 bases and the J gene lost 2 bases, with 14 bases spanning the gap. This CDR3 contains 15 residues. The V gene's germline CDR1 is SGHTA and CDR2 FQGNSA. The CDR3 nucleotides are TGTGCCAGCAGCTCCCCAGCAGTAAGCAACTATGGCTACACCTTC. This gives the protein CASSSPAVSNYGYTF.

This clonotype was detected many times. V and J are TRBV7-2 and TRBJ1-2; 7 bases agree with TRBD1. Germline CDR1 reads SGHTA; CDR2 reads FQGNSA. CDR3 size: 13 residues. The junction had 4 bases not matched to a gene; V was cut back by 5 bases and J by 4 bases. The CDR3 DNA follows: TGTGCCAGCAGCGAGGGACAGCTCTATGGCTACACCTTC. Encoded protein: CASSEGQLYGYTF.

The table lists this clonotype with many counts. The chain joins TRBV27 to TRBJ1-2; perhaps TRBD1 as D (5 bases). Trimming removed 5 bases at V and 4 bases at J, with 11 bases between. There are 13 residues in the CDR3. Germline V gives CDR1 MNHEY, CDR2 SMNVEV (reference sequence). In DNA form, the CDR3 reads TGTGCCAGCAGTAACACCGGGACCTATGGCTACACCTTC. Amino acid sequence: CASSNTGTYGYTF.

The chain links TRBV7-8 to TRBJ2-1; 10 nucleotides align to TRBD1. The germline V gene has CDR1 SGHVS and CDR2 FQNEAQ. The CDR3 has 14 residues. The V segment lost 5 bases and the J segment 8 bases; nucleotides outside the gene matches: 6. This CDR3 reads CASSTGTGAHEQFF. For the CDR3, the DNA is TGTGCCAGCAGCACGGGGACAGGGGCCCATGAGCAGTTCTTC.

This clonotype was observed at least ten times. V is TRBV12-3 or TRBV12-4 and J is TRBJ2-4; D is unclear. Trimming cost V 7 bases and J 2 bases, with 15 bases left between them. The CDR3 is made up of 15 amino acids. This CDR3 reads CASTQGLATKNIQYF. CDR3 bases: TGTGCCAGCACCCAAGGGTTGGCGACCAAAAACATTCAGTACTTC.

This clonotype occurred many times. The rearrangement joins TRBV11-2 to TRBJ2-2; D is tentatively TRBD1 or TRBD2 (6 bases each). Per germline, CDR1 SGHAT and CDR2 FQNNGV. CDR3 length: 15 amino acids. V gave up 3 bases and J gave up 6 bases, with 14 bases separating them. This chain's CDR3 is CASSFIRGRSGELFF. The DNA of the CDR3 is TGTGCCAGCAGCTTTATCCGGGGGCGTTCCGGGGAGCTGTTTTTT. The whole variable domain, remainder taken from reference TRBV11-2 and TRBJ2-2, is EAGVAQSPRYKIIEKRQSVAFWCNPISGHATLYWYQQILGQGPKLLIQFQNNGVVDDSQLPKDRFSAERLKGVDSTLKIQPAKLEDSAVYLCASSFIRGRSGELFFGEGSRLTVL.

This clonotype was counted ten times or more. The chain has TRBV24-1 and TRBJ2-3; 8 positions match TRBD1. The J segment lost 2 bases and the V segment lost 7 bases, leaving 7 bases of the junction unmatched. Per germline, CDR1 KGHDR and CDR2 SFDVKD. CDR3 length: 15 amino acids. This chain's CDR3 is CATSPGTGNTDTQYF. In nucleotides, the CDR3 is TGTGCCACCAGCCCCGGGACAGGCAACACAGATACGCAGTATTTT.

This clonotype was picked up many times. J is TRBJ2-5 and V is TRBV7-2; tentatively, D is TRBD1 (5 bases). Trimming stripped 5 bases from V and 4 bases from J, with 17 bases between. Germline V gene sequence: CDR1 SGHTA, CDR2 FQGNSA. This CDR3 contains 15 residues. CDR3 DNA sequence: TGTGCCAGCAGCCCAAGATCACAGGTCGGAGAGACCCAGTACTTC. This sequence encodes CASSPRSQVGETQYF.

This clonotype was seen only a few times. CDR3 sequence reads: CASYDRGIVETQYF. The DNA of the CDR3 is TGTGCCAGCTACGACAGGGGAATAGTTGAGACCCAGTACTTC. The V call is TRBV6-2 or TRBV6-3, the J call TRBJ2-5; 8 nucleotides agree with TRBD1. Trimming at V came to 8 bases and at J to 5 bases, leaving 10 bases not matched to a gene. Looked up from germline, CDR1 is MNHEY and CDR2 is SVGEGT. The CDR3 is 14 residues long.